This TCR beta chain was profiled in a study of blood T cells in healthy people across ages. PCR was performed a second time for about 7 to 11 cycles using a sample-barcoded 5' primer and a J-beta primer mix. A 12-random-nucleotide template-switch adaptor tagged each cDNA molecule. The study obtained at least 2.5 million CDR3-containing paired-end reads from every sample. TCRdb fed the 5' RACE reads into MiXCR, producing one record per CDR3 protein. The sample includes around 320,000 distinct CDR3 sequences, roughly a quarter seen only once; the top ten take 25% to 35%. Total RNA extracted from each sample amounted to at least 5 micrograms. Between the trimmed V and J ends, which lost 0 bases and 4 bases, there was a span of 17 bases. This CDR3 contains 17 residues. Germline CDR1 SGHRS, CDR2 YFSETQ. Study outcomes and limitations: Diversity of TCR beta correlated strongly with naive T cell percentage.

A note on this clonotype: Its antigen remains unknown.

The receptor's source is a woman between 70 and 85 years old in good health. Sequencing input: blood. This chain uses TRBV5-1 with TRBJ2-1; D perhaps matches TRBD2 (6 bases). In DNA, the CDR3 is TGCGCCAGCAGCTTGGTGGAGCCTGCTGGGGGGTACAATGAGCAGTTCTTC. Translated, it gives CASSLVEPAGGYNEQFF. Drawing the rest from reference TRBV5-1 and TRBJ2-1, the complete variable domain is KAGVTQTPRYLIKTRGQQVTLSCSPISGHRSVSWYQQTPGQGLQFLFEYFSETQRNKGNFPGRFSGRQFSNSRSEMNVSTLELGDSALYLCASSLVEPAGGYNEQFFGPGTRLTVL.